The 21 T cell receptor beta chains listed next were all sequenced from one sample in a study of PD-1 blockade in classical Hodgkin lymphoma. This table comes from immunoSEQ multiplex PCR, and its TCRdb copy is limited to in-frame clones, with some not included. The sample shows approximately 99,000 clones, about four fifths of them seen only once. Every patient had relapsed following autologous stem cell transplantation, and cohorts differed in brentuximab vedotin exposure. This specimen was peripheral blood mononuclear cells (PBMCs), taken before the second cycle of nivolumab. Source of these receptors: a human donor with classical Hodgkin lymphoma.

The chain has TRBV2 and TRBJ2-1, with D perhaps given as TRBD1 or TRBD2 (5 bases each). V lost 10 bases, J lost 3 bases, and 19 bases lay in between. The CDR3 sequence is 15 residues long. Germline CDR1 reads SNHLY; CDR2 reads FYNNEI. The CDR3 DNA is TGTGCCAACAAGGGGCTAGCACAACTCTACAATGAGCAGTTCTTC. Amino acids: CANKGLAQLYNEQFF.

The rearrangement joins TRBV7-2 to TRBJ2-6, with D uncertain. CDR1 and CDR2 from the germline V gene are SGHTA and FQGNSA. The germline V and J ends were trimmed by 0 bases and 3 bases, with 9 bases remaining between them. The length of the CDR3 is 16 residues. CDR3 in amino acids: CASSLAGPGGANVLTF. The CDR3 coding sequence is TGTGCCAGCAGCTTAGCAGGTCCCGGTGGGGCCAACGTCCTGACTTTC.

The chain combines TRBV19 with TRBJ1-1; D is uncertain. The V gene's germline CDR1 is LNHDA and CDR2 SQIVND (reference sequence). The CDR3 runs 15 residues. Trimming removed 5 bases at V and 6 bases at J, with 19 bases between. In nucleotides, the CDR3 is TGTGCCAGTAGTGCCCAGACATCATTCGGGTCTGAAGCTTTCTTT. This codes for CASSAQTSFGSEAFF. The variable domain in full, completed from reference TRBV19 and TRBJ1-1, reads DGGITQSPKYLFRKEGQNVTLSCEQNLNHDAMYWYRQDPGQGLRLIYYSQIVNDFQKGDIAEGYSVSREKKESFPLTVTSAQKNPTAFYLCASSAQTSFGSEAFFGQGTRLTVV.

The rearrangement links TRBV27 to TRBJ2-7; no definite D call. Germline CDR1 is MNHEY and CDR2 is SMNVEV (reference sequence). The CDR3 loop spans 14 amino acids. V gave up 3 bases and J gave up 5 bases, with 14 bases separating them. CDR3 amino acids: CASSLGFANDEQYF. Here the CDR3 DNA reads TGTGCCAGCAGTTTGGGGTTCGCTAACGACGAGCAGTACTTC.

The chain couples TRBV29-1 to TRBJ2-1; the D gene could be TRBD1 or TRBD2 (5 bases each). In germline, CDR1 is SQVTM, CDR2 ANQGSEA. V was pared by 6 bases and J by 7 bases, with 16 bases between. The CDR3 has 13 residues. The CDR3 protein is CSVIGAWRNEQFF. For the CDR3, the DNA is TGCAGCGTCATAGGGGCCTGGAGGAATGAGCAGTTCTTC.

Comments on this clone: The same CDR3 also results from other DNA sequences found in this sample. CDR3 amino acids: CAISESQGNTEAFF. The CDR3 DNA reads as TGTGCCATCAGTGAGTCGCAGGGGAACACTGAAGCTTTCTTT. The gene calls are TRBV10-3 and TRBJ1-1, with D tentatively TRBD1 (5 bases). The length of the CDR3 is 14 residues. Germline V gives CDR1 ENHRY, CDR2 SYGVKD. V lost 0 bases, J lost 1 base, and 6 bases lay in between.

This clone has a handful of counts. The V and J genes are TRBV6-5 and TRBJ1-2; TRBD1 matches at 8 bases. J gave up 6 bases and V 6 bases, and 6 bases lay outside the gene matches. Germline assignment: CDR1 MNHEY and CDR2 SVGAGI. CDR3 length: 13 residues. The CDR3 nucleotides are TGTGCCAGCAGGCTAGGACAGGGCGATGGCTACACCTTC. Translation: CASRLGQGDGYTF.

The rearrangement uses TRBV2 and TRBJ2-1; D may be TRBD1 or TRBD2 (5 bases each). This CDR3 has 15 amino acids. Germline V CDR1 and CDR2: SNHLY, FYNNEI. V was cut by 7 bases and J by 2 bases, with 15 bases left in between. The CDR3 loop reads CASTSGPNPYNEQFF. In DNA, the CDR3 is TGTGCCAGCACCTCGGGGCCGAACCCCTACAATGAGCAGTTCTTC.

In its sample, this clone was seen a few times. The gene calls are TRBV7-3 and TRBJ2-5; D possibly corresponds to TRBD2 (6 bases). CDR1 SGHTA and CDR2 FQGTGA come from the germline V gene. The CDR3 contains 15 residues. V lost 0 bases and J 4 bases, leaving 12 bases between the germline ends. The CDR3 is CASSLTPGTLETQYF. The CDR3 nucleotides are TGTGCCAGCAGCTTAACACCCGGGACTTTAGAGACCCAGTACTTC.

The chain employs TRBV10-3 and TRBJ2-5; D perhaps matches TRBD1 (6 bases). This CDR3 has 13 amino acids. Trimming stripped 10 bases from V and 3 bases from J, with 15 bases between. Germline lookup yields CDR1 ENHRY and CDR2 SYGVKD. The DNA for the CDR3 is TGTGCCAGCTGTACAGGGAGTGAAGAGACCCAGTACTTC. It yields the protein CASCTGSEETQYF.

The chain carries TRBV28 and TRBJ2-7, with 8 positions matching TRBD2. Germline V gene sequence: CDR1 MDHEN, CDR2 SYDVKM. V lost 5 bases, J lost 4 bases, and 7 bases stayed unmatched. The CDR3 contains 14 residues. The CDR3 spells CASSVGTGGYEQYF. The CDR3 nucleotides are TGTGCCAGCAGTGTCGGGACGGGGGGGTACGAGCAGTACTTC.

The chain has TRBV11-2 and TRBJ1-4; 7 bases line up with TRBD1. J gave up 5 bases and V 5 bases, and 8 bases lay outside the gene matches. Germline CDR1 is SGHAT and CDR2 is FQNNGV. CDR3 size: 15 residues. CDR3 region: CASSLRQGSNEKLFF. As DNA, the CDR3 is TGTGCCAGCAGCCTAAGACAGGGTTCGAATGAAAAACTGTTTTTT.

V gene TRBV10-3 combines with J gene TRBJ2-2; no definite D call. The CDR3 sequence is 16 residues long. V was shortened by 2 bases and J by 3 bases, with 13 bases between the two germline ends. Germline lookup yields CDR1 ENHRY and CDR2 SYGVKD. The CDR3 is CAISETRAAYTGELFF. The CDR3 DNA reads as TGTGCCATCAGTGAGACCCGGGCCGCGTACACCGGGGAGCTGTTTTTT.

The chain has TRBV11-2 and TRBJ1-2; TRBD1 matches at 8 bases. The junction had 9 bases not matched to a gene; V was cut back by 5 bases and J by 7 bases. CDR1 is SGHAT, CDR2 FQNNGV, per germline. This CDR3 spans 14 amino acids. Here the CDR3 reads CASSASGGKVGYTF. CDR3 nucleotide sequence: TGTGCCAGCAGCGCCTCAGGGGGCAAGGTTGGCTACACCTTC.

The CDR3 protein is CASSQRGNIQYF. In DNA form, the CDR3 reads TGTGCCAGCAGCCAACGGGGGAACATTCAGTACTTC. The J gene is TRBJ2-4, the V gene TRBV6-5; weak D call: TRBD2 (6 bases). This CDR3 is built from 12 residues. V shed 6 bases and J shed 7 bases, with 10 bases lying between them. Germline CDR1 reads MNHEY; CDR2 reads SVGAGI.

The chain couples TRBV6-6 to TRBJ2-7; 10 nucleotides match TRBD1. Germline V gene sequence: CDR1 MNHNY, CDR2 SVGAGI (reference sequence). The V gene end was trimmed by 0 bases and the J gene end by 7 bases; junction bases not matched to a gene: 3. The CDR3 is 14 residues long. CDR3 bases: TGTGCCAGCAGTTACTCGGGACAGGGGTGGGAGCAGTACTTC. It translates to CASSYSGQGWEQYF.

This sequence joins TRBV4-3 and TRBJ2-7; 7 nucleotides align to TRBD2. Looked up from germline, CDR1 is LGHNA and CDR2 is YSLEER. The CDR3 is made up of 14 amino acids. With 1 base clipped from V and 4 bases from J, the junction kept 4 bases outside the gene matches. The CDR3 DNA sequence: TGCGCCAGCAGCCAAGGAGTTAGCGGGTACGAGCAGTACTTC. Its protein is CASSQGVSGYEQYF.

The chain employs TRBV27 and TRBJ1-2; D is perhaps TRBD1 (6 bases). This CDR3 comprises 13 residues. Looked up from germline, CDR1 is MNHEY and CDR2 is SMNVEV (reference sequence). Trimming pared 2 bases from V and 4 bases from J, leaving 8 bases between. CDR3 loop: CASSLQGSYGYTF. The CDR3 DNA follows: TGTGCCAGCAGTTTACAGGGGTCCTATGGCTACACCTTC.

V and J are TRBV5-5 and TRBJ1-5, with a possible D match to TRBD1 (5 bases). This CDR3 region has 16 residues. Germline loops: CDR1 SGHKS, CDR2 YYEKEE (reference sequence). V was clipped by 3 bases and J by 4 bases, with 17 bases between them. The CDR3 is CASSSGPILWNQPQHF. DNA for the CDR3: TGTGCCAGCAGCTCGGGACCGATCCTGTGGAATCAGCCCCAGCATTTT.

This clone was seen more than once but under ten times. The chain is built from TRBV5-3 and TRBJ1-5, with 9 bases identical to TRBD1. TRBV5-3 is labeled an ORF, and its function is uncertain. J was trimmed by 7 bases and V by 4 bases; bases with no gene match: 12. This CDR3 has 16 residues. CDR3 bases: TGTGCCAGAAGCCGCGGGACAGGGCGTGGGGCCCAGCCCCAGCATTTT. Translation gives CARSRGTGRGAQPQHF.

The chain employs TRBV14 and TRBJ1-4; 8 bases fit TRBD1. V dropped 5 bases and J dropped 3; count of bases not matched to a gene: 8. The CDR3 spans 16 residues. Germline CDR1 reads SGHDN; CDR2 reads FVKESK. This CDR3 reads CASSGWTGNANEKLFF. As DNA, the CDR3 is TGTGCCAGCAGCGGATGGACAGGGAATGCTAATGAAAAACTGTTTTTT.